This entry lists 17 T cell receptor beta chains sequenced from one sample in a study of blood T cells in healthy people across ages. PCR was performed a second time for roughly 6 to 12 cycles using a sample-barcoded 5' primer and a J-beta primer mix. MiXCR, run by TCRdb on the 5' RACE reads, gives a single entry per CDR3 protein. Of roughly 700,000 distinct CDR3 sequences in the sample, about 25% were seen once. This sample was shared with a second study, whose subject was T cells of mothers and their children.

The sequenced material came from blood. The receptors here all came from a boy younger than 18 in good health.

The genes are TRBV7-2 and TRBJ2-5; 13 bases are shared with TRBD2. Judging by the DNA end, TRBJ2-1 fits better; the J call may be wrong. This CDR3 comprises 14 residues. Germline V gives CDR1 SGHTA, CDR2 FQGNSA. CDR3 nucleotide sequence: TGTGCCAGCAGCCGGACTAGCGGGAGCCTTGAGCAGTTCTTC. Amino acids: CASSRTSGSLEQFF.

The CDR3 sequence: CSVEVTGTPVEQYF. CDR3 nucleotide sequence: TGCAGCGTTGAGGTGACAGGTACTCCGGTCGAGCAGTACTTC. This chain links TRBV29-1 with TRBJ2-7, with D possibly TRBD1 on 6 matching bases. Germline CDR1 is SQVTM and CDR2 is ANQGSEA. V dropped 3 bases and J dropped 6 bases, with 18 bases sitting between them. The CDR3 runs to 14 residues.

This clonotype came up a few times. CDR3 bases: TGTGCCAGCAGCAAAAGCAGGGGGGGTCCAGATCACTACGAGCAGTACTTC. It encodes CASSKSRGGPDHYEQYF. The chain is built from TRBV21-1 and TRBJ2-7; the table names TRBD1, a call not compared with the DNA. TRBV21-1 is classified as a pseudogene. This CDR3 has 17 residues.

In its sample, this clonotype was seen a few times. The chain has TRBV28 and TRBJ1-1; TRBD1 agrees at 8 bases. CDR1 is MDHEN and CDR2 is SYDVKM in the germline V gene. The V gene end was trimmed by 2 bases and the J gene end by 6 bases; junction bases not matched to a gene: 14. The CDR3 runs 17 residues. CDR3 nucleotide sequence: TGTGCCAGCAGTTTAGGGGACAGGTTCCGGAGGTCGCCTGAAGCTTTCTTT. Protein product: CASSLGDRFRRSPEAFF.

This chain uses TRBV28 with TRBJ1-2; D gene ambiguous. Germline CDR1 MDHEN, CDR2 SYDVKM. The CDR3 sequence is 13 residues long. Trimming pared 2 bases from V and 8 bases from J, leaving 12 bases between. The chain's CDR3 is CASSLGYRVGYTF. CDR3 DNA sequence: TGTGCCAGCAGTTTAGGCTATCGGGTCGGCTACACCTTC.

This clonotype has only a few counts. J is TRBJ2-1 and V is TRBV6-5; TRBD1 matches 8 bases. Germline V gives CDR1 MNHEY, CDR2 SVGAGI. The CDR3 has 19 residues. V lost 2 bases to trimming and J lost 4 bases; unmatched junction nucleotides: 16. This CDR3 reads CASSYRVLQGGQTYNEQFF. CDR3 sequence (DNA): TGTGCCAGCAGTTACCGGGTCCTACAGGGGGGACAGACTTACAATGAGCAGTTCTTC.

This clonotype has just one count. The CDR3 spells CASSLLYNNEQFF. DNA of the CDR3: TGTGCCAGCAGCTTGCTGTATAACAATGAGCAGTTCTTC. This rearrangement joins TRBV5-6 to TRBJ2-1, with no clear D. V lost 1 base, J lost 5 bases, and 7 bases lay in between. Germline V CDR1 and CDR2: SGHDT, YYEEEE. The CDR3 loop spans 13 amino acids.

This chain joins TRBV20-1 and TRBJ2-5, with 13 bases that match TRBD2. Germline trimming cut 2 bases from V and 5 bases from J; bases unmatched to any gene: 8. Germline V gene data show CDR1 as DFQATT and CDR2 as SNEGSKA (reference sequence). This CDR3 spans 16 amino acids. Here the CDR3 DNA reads TGCAGTGCTAGAAGGACTAGCGGGAGTACTGGGGAGACCCAGTACTTC. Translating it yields CSARRTSGSTGETQYF.

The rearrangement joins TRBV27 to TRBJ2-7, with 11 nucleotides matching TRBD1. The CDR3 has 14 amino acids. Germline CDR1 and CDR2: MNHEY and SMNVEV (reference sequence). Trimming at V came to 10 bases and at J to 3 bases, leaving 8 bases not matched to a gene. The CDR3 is CATGYGTGGYEQYF. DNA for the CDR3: TGTGCCACGGGCTATGGGACAGGGGGCTACGAGCAGTACTTC.

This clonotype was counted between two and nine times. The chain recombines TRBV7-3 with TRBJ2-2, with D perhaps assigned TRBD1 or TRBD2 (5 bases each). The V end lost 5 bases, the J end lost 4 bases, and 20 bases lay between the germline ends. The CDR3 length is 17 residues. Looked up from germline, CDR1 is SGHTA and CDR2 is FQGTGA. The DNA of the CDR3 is TGTGCCAGCAGCCCCTCAGGCAGAGGGGTATCCACCGGGGAGCTGTTTTTT. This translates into CASSPSGRGVSTGELFF.

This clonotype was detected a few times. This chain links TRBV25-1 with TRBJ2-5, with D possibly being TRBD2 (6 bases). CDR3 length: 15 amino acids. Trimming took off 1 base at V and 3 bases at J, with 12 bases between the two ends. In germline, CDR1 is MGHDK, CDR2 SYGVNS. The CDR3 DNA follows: TGTGCCAGCAGTGAATGGGGTAGCGGAGAAGAGACCCAGTACTTC. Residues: CASSEWGSGEETQYF.

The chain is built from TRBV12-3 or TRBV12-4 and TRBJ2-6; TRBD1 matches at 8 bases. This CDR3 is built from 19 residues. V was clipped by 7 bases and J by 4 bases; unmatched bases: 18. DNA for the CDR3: TGTGCCAGCAATGGTCCACGTAGGACAGGGAGTCCAGGGGCCAACGTCCTGACTTTC. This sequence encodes CASNGPRRTGSPGANVLTF.

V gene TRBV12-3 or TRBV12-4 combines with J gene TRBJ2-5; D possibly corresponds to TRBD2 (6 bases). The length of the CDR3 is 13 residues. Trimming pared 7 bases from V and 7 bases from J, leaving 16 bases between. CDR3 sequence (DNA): TGTGCCAGCACCCCGCGGGGCAAGGGGACCCAGTACTTC. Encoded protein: CASTPRGKGTQYF.

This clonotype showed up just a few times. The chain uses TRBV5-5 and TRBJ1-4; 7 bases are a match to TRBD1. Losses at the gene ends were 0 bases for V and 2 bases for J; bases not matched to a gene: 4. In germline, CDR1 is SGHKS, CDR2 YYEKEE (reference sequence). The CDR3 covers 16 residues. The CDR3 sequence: CASSLVGGGTNEKLFF. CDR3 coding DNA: TGTGCCAGCAGCTTGGTAGGGGGCGGCACTAATGAAAAACTGTTTTTT.

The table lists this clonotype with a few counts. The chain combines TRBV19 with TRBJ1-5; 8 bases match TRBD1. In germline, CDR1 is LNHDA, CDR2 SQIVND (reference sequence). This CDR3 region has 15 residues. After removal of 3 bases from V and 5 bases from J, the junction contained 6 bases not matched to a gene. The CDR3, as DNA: TGTGCCAGTAGTATGAGGACAGGGAGACATCAGCCCCAGCATTTT. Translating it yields CASSMRTGRHQPQHF.

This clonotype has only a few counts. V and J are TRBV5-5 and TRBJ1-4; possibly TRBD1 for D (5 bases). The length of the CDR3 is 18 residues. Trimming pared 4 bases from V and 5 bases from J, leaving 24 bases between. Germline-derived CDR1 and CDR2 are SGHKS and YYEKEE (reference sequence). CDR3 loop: CASSPRSLAGVENEKLFF. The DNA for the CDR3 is TGTGCCAGCAGCCCCAGAAGCCTGGCGGGGGTCGAAAATGAAAAACTGTTTTTT.

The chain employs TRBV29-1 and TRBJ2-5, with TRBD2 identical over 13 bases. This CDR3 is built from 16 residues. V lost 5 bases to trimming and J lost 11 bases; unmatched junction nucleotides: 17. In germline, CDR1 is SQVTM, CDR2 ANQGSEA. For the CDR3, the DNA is TGCAGCGTTATACCCGGGACTAGCGGGACGATGGGGGAGCAGTACTTC. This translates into CSVIPGTSGTMGEQYF.